Following are 5 T cell receptor beta chains from one sample sequenced in a study of T cells expressing NK-cell markers. TCRdb reprocessed the 5' RACE reads and stores each CDR3 protein as one record, lacking DNA. This sample carries 350,000 to 500,000 distinct CDR3 sequences, with 7.3% going to the ten biggest clones. Sequenced: blood T cells: a sorted CD56 or NKG2C T cell subset, CD4+ or CD8+ T cells, or bulk PBMC T cells (not recorded which). These receptor sequences come from a woman between 18 and 75 years old in good health.

The rearrangement links TRBV5-4 to TRBJ1-1; TCRdb picks TRBD1, but there is no DNA to check that call. The CDR3 extends over 15 amino acids. CDR1 is SGHNT and CDR2 is YYREEE in the germline V gene (reference sequence). The CDR3 is CASSGSGGRGTEAFF. Drawing the rest from reference TRBV5-4 and TRBJ1-1, the complete variable domain is ETGVTQSPTHLIKTRGQQVTLRCSSQSGHNTVSWYQQALGQGPQFIFQYYREEENGRGNFPPRFSGLQFPNYSSELNVNALELDDSALYLCASSGSGGRGTEAFFGQGTRLTVV.

The chain recombines TRBV20-1 with TRBJ2-4; TCRdb gives TRBD1 as the D gene, but with no DNA this cannot be confirmed. CDR3 length equals 15 residues. Germline loops: CDR1 DFQATT, CDR2 SNEGSKA (reference sequence). The CDR3 here is CSAREAGTAKNIQYF.

This chain uses TRBV6-5 with TRBJ1-4. The CDR3 is made up of 11 amino acids. The germline CDR1 and CDR2 sequences are MNHEY and SVGAGI. The CDR3 is CASSYSGKLFF.

The chain is built from TRBV5-1 and TRBJ2-2; lacking DNA, the TRBD1 call made by TCRdb goes unchecked. This CDR3 has 15 amino acids. Germline V gene lookup returns CDR1 SGHRS and CDR2 YFSETQ. CDR3 residues: CASSLATGSTGELFF. The entire variable domain, with the rest obtained from reference TRBV5-1 and TRBJ2-2, is as follows: KAGVTQTPRYLIKTRGQQVTLSCSPISGHRSVSWYQQTPGQGLQFLFEYFSETQRNKGNFPGRFSGRQFSNSRSEMNVSTLELGDSALYLCASSLATGSTGELFFGEGSRLTVL.

The chain has TRBV4-3 and TRBJ2-3; the D gene TCRdb calls, TRBD1, cannot be checked with no DNA. In germline, CDR1 is LGHNA, CDR2 YSLEER. CDR3 length: 18 amino acids. CDR3 in amino acids: CASSQGYGGGTTTDTQYF.